The 15 T cell receptor beta chains presented below share a single source sample, sequenced in a study of control samples from healthy donors and cancer patients. Produced via immunoSEQ multiplex PCR; TCRdb's table is partial and in-frame only. The table has roughly 180,000 clones, about nine tenths seen once; the top ten hold 2%. The material sequenced was blood. All receptors derive from a woman between 40 and 55 years old in good health.

The rearrangement joins TRBV19 to TRBJ2-1, with D perhaps TRBD2 (7 bases). Trimming took 5 bases from V and 1 from J, leaving 12 bases between them. The CDR3 length is 15 residues. From germline, CDR1 is LNHDA and CDR2 SQIVND (reference sequence). This chain's CDR3 is CASSRGAVSYNEQFF. The CDR3 region has the DNA TGTGCCAGTAGTCGGGGGGCTGTGTCCTACAATGAGCAGTTCTTC.

This sequence joins TRBV5-4 and TRBJ2-1; weak D call: TRBD1 (6 bases). Trimming took off 4 bases at V and 7 bases at J, with 18 bases between the two ends. Per the germline V gene, CDR1 is SGHNT and CDR2 is YYREEE (reference sequence). The length of the CDR3 is 15 residues. The CDR3 here is CASSPPGVGRNEQFF. The CDR3 nucleotides are TGTGCCAGCAGCCCCCCAGGGGTTGGACGGAATGAGCAGTTCTTC.

In its sample, this clone was seen once. This chain uses TRBV5-1 with TRBJ2-3, with a possible D match to TRBD1 (6 bases). Trimming removed 1 base from V and 2 bases from J, with 14 bases in between. The germline V gene encodes CDR1 SGHRS and CDR2 YFSETQ. This CDR3 is built from 16 residues. The CDR3 DNA reads as TGCGCCAGCAGCTTGTATCAGCAGGGGTACACAGATACGCAGTATTTT. Encoded protein: CASSLYQQGYTDTQYF.

J is TRBJ1-1 and V is TRBV4-1; no definite D call. Between the trimmed V and J ends, which lost 4 bases and 2 bases, there was a span of 14 bases. The CDR3 consists of 15 residues. CDR1 MGHRA and CDR2 YSYEKL come from the germline V gene. The CDR3 DNA sequence: TGCGCCAGCAGCCGATGGAGTACAGCCAACACTGAAGCTTTCTTT. This codes for CASSRWSTANTEAFF.

The sample holds a few counts of this clone. The rearrangement uses TRBV4-2 and TRBJ2-7; D possibly corresponds to TRBD2 (5 bases). CDR1 LGHNA and CDR2 YNFKEQ come from the germline V gene. With 0 bases removed from V and 2 bases from J, the gap between germline ends came to 14 bases. This CDR3 has 16 amino acids. The CDR3 protein is CASSQDRSEGPYEQYF. The CDR3 nucleotides are TGTGCCAGCAGCCAAGATCGTAGCGAGGGCCCCTACGAGCAGTACTTC.

The chain combines TRBV7-9 with TRBJ2-7; TRBD1 might be the D (5 bases). V was shortened by 3 bases and J by 3 bases, with 21 bases between the two germline ends. Germline values: CDR1 SEHNR, CDR2 FQNEAQ (reference sequence). CDR3 size: 17 residues. DNA of the CDR3: TGTGCCAGCAGCTTTATACATAGGGGTGAGGTGAACTACGAGCAGTACTTC. Encoded protein: CASSFIHRGEVNYEQYF. The whole variable domain, remainder taken from reference TRBV7-9 and TRBJ2-7, is DTGVSQNPRHKITKRGQNVTFRCDPISEHNRLYWYRQTLGQGPEFLTYFQNEAQLEKSRLLSDRFSAERPKGSFSTLEIQRTEQGDSAMYLCASSFIHRGEVNYEQYFGPGTRLTVT.

J is TRBJ2-3 and V is TRBV11-3; D uncertain. This CDR3 is 13 amino acids long. Germline values: CDR1 SGHNT, CDR2 YENEEA. Trimming left V 1 base short and J 5 bases short, with 7 bases between. The CDR3 sequence: CASSLGVGDTQYF. The DNA for the CDR3 is TGTGCCAGCAGCTTAGGCGTAGGAGATACGCAGTATTTT. The complete variable domain, with remaining parts taken from reference TRBV11-3 and TRBJ2-3, reads EAGVVQSPRYKIIEKKQPVAFWCNPISGHNTLYWYLQNLGQGPELLIRYENEEAVDDSQLPKDRFSAERLKGVDSTLKIQPAELGDSAVYLCASSLGVGDTQYFGPGTRLTVL.

The chain carries TRBV19 and TRBJ1-2; D not resolved. Germline V gives CDR1 LNHDA, CDR2 SQIVND (reference sequence). V was cut by 3 bases and J by 7 bases, with 9 bases left in between. There are 12 residues in the CDR3. DNA for the CDR3: TGTGCCAGTAGTATGGGAGGAGGTGGCTACACCTTC. This gives the protein CASSMGGGGYTF.

The chain is built from TRBV19 and TRBJ1-5, with 7 bases identical to TRBD1. The V gene end was trimmed by 5 bases and the J gene end by 5 bases; junction bases not matched to a gene: 15. This CDR3 comprises 17 residues. CDR1 and CDR2 from the germline V gene are LNHDA and SQIVND (reference sequence). CDR3 DNA: TGTGCCAGTAGTTCGACTCGTCCGGGACAGTACCATCAGCCCCAGCATTTT. As protein: CASSSTRPGQYHQPQHF.

The chain combines TRBV19 with TRBJ1-3, with D unclear. V shed 9 bases and J shed 2 bases, with 17 bases lying between them. Germline V gene sequence: CDR1 LNHDA, CDR2 SQIVND (reference sequence). The CDR3 is 15 amino acids. The CDR3 is CASSTTDVPGNTIYF. CDR3 in DNA: TGTGCCAGCTCCACCACGGACGTTCCTGGAAACACCATATATTTT.

The rearrangement uses TRBV11-2 and TRBJ2-7; 8 nucleotides match TRBD2. The CDR3 is made up of 16 amino acids. V lost 5 bases and J lost 5; bases outside the gene matches: 14. Germline values: CDR1 SGHAT, CDR2 FQNNGV. CDR3: CASSPRGGAMSHEQYF. The CDR3 DNA sequence: TGTGCCAGCAGCCCCCGGGGGGGGGCCATGAGTCACGAGCAGTACTTC.

V usage is TRBV10-3 and J usage is TRBJ1-1; 9 bases align to TRBD1. Trimming took 8 bases from V and 7 from J; bases not matched to a gene: 8. The germline V gene has CDR1 ENHRY and CDR2 SYGVKD. The CDR3 is 13 amino acids. CDR3 DNA: TGTGCCATCCAATGGGACAGGGAAGGTGAAGCTTTCTTT. It encodes CAIQWDREGEAFF.

The chain carries TRBV10-1 and TRBJ1-4; D not certain. Between the trimmed V and J ends, which lost 2 bases and 5 bases, there was a span of 3 bases. This CDR3 comprises 12 residues. Germline V CDR1 and CDR2: WNHNN, SYGVQD (reference sequence). This CDR3 is CASSEGNEKLFF. As DNA, the CDR3 is TGCGCCAGCAGTGAGGGAAATGAAAAACTGTTTTTT.

About this clone itself: Additional DNA sequences in this sample encode the identical CDR3. The CDR3 DNA follows: TGCGCCAGCAGCCAAGGGGGCAATGAGCAGTTCTTC. Translated, it gives CASSQGGNEQFF. The J gene is TRBJ2-1, the V gene TRBV4-1; D remains ambiguous. Germline CDR1 reads MGHRA; CDR2 reads YSYEKL. Trimming pared 1 base from V and 6 bases from J, leaving 4 bases between. CDR3 length: 12 amino acids.

V gene TRBV27 combines with J gene TRBJ2-7; TRBD1 agrees at 7 bases. V was clipped by 5 bases and J by 6 bases; unmatched bases: 13. CDR3 length: 15 residues. CDR1 MNHEY and CDR2 SMNVEV come from the germline V gene (reference sequence). CDR3 DNA: TGTGCCAGCAGTACCCATCCCTGGGACAGCTCCGAGCAGTACTTC. Translation: CASSTHPWDSSEQYF.